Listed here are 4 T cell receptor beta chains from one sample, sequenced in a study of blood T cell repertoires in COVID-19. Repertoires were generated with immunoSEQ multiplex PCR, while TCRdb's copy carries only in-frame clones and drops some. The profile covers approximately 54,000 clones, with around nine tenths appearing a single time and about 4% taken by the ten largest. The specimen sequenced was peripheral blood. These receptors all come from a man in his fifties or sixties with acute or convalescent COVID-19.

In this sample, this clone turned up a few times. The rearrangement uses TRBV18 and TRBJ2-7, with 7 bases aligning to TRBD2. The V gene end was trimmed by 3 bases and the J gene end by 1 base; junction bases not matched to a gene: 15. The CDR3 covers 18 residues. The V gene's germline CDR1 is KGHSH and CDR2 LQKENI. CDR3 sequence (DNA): TGTGCCAGCTCACCGGGCTTGGGAGGGATCGAGTTTTCCTACGAGCAGTACTTC. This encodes CASSPGLGGIEFSYEQYF.

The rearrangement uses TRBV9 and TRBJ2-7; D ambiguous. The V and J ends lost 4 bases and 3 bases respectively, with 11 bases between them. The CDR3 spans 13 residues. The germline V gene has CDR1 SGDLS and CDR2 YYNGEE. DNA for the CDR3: TGTGCCAGCAGCCCCCACCCCGGCTACGAGCAGTACTTC. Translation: CASSPHPGYEQYF.

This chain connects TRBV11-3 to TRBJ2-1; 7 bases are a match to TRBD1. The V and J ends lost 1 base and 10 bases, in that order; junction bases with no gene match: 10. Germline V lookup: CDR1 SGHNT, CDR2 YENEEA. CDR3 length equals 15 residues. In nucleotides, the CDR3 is TGTGCCAGCAGCTTAGTTCAGACAGGGAAAAGCGAGCAGTTCTTC. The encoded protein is CASSLVQTGKSEQFF.

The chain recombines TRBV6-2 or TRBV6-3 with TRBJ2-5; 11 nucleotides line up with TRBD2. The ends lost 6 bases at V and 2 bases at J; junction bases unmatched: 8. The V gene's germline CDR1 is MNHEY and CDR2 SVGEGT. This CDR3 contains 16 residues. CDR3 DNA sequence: TGTGCCAGCAGCCGAAAGACTAGCGGGATACAAGAGACCCAGTACTTC. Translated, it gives CASSRKTSGIQETQYF.